The next 30 T cell receptor beta chains were all read from a single sample in a study of T-cell memory formation after mild COVID-19. TCRdb independently ran MiXCR on the 5' RACE reads; one entry per CDR3 protein. The sample lists 250,000 to 350,000 distinct CDR3 sequences, about a sixth seen once, with roughly 22% in the top ten. The source material was PBMCs or a T cell subset sorted from them (not recorded which). Receptors originate from a man younger than 30 who had mild COVID-19 (a few samples of this study predate the infection). Cell type and time point are not known.

The V and J genes are TRBV12-3 or TRBV12-4 and TRBJ1-2; perhaps TRBD1 as D (6 bases). The V gene lost 2 bases and the J gene lost 6 bases, with 10 bases spanning the gap. There are 13 residues in the CDR3. Here the CDR3 reads CASSLSSGDGYTF. CDR3 coding DNA: TGTGCCAGCAGTTTAAGTTCAGGGGATGGCTACACCTTC.

This chain joins TRBV12-3 or TRBV12-4 and TRBJ1-1, with D hard to call. Trimming shortened V by 5 bases and J by 0 bases, and 10 bases separated the two germline ends. The CDR3 consists of 14 residues. The CDR3 DNA reads as TGTGCCAGCAGTGTGACACAGATGAACACTGAAGCTTTCTTT. Its protein is CASSVTQMNTEAFF.

The chain employs TRBV29-1 and TRBJ1-1; 8 nucleotides agree with TRBD1. Germline-derived CDR1 and CDR2 are SQVTM and ANQGSEA. This CDR3 is 12 amino acids long. V was clipped by 7 bases and J by 4 bases; unmatched bases: 5. For the CDR3, the DNA is TGCAGCGGTGGACAGGGAGGCACTGAAGCTTTCTTT. Translated, it gives CSGGQGGTEAFF.

This clonotype was observed a few times. The rearrangement joins TRBV5-1 to TRBJ2-5; D is ambiguous. Germline CDR1 and CDR2: SGHRS and YFSETQ. CDR3 length: 14 residues. Trimming took 1 base from V and 1 from J, leaving 8 bases between them. The CDR3 bases are TGCGCCAGCAGCTTGATCGACCCCCAAGAGACCCAGTACTTC. It translates to CASSLIDPQETQYF.

This clonotype showed up just a few times. V is TRBV5-1 and J is TRBJ1-1; D call uncertain. Germline assignment: CDR1 SGHRS and CDR2 YFSETQ. V dropped 4 bases and J dropped 5 bases, with 18 bases sitting between them. The CDR3 has 15 residues. The CDR3 spells CASSPNLGLGTEAFF. For the CDR3, the DNA is TGCGCCAGCAGCCCGAACCTGGGCTTGGGGACTGAAGCTTTCTTT.

The rearrangement joins TRBV7-9 to TRBJ2-5; D is undetermined. The CDR3 contains 13 residues. Germline V gives CDR1 SEHNR, CDR2 FQNEAQ (reference sequence). Between the trimmed V and J ends, which lost 2 bases and 5 bases, there was a span of 9 bases. The CDR3 coding sequence is TGTGCCAGCAGCTTACCGGTTGGGGAGACCCAGTACTTC. It specifies CASSLPVGETQYF.

J is TRBJ2-3 and V is TRBV7-8; 7 bases map to TRBD1. The V gene end was trimmed by 6 bases and the J gene end by 0 bases; junction bases not matched to a gene: 6. This CDR3 is built from 15 residues. CDR1 SGHVS and CDR2 FQNEAQ come from the germline V gene. The DNA of the CDR3 is TGTGCCAGCAGACAAACGGGACAGAGCACAGATACGCAGTATTTT. Its protein is CASRQTGQSTDTQYF. The entire variable domain, with the rest obtained from reference TRBV7-8 and TRBJ2-3, is as follows: GAGVSQSPRYKVAKRGQDVALRCDPISGHVSLFWYQQALGQGPEFLTYFQNEAQLDKSGLPSDRFFAERPEGSVSTLKIQRTQQEDSAVYLCASRQTGQSTDTQYFGPGTRLTVL.

There are a few counts of this clonotype. This chain links TRBV6-2 or TRBV6-3 with TRBJ1-4; D is undetermined. The CDR3 is 16 residues long. V was shortened by 2 bases and J by 4 bases, with 14 bases between the two germline ends. Germline loops: CDR1 MNHEY, CDR2 SVGEGT. The CDR3, as DNA: TGTGCCAGCAGTTACGAAGTCCCGGCCGGTAATGAAAAACTGTTTTTT. This translates into CASSYEVPAGNEKLFF.

The rearrangement uses TRBV5-1 and TRBJ1-2; D not resolved. The V and J ends lost 0 bases and 6 bases respectively, with 9 bases between them. This CDR3 is built from 13 residues. Per germline, CDR1 SGHRS and CDR2 YFSETQ. The CDR3 is CASSLDGRNGYTF. In DNA form, the CDR3 reads TGCGCCAGCAGCTTGGATGGCCGGAATGGCTACACCTTC.

V is TRBV5-1 and J is TRBJ1-5; maybe TRBD1 (5 bases). This CDR3 has 14 residues. Trimming pared 1 base from V and 5 bases from J, leaving 10 bases between. Looked up from germline, CDR1 is SGHRS and CDR2 is YFSETQ. The CDR3 is CASSLLGGDQPQHF. DNA of the CDR3: TGCGCCAGCAGCTTGTTGGGGGGGGATCAGCCCCAGCATTTT.

This clonotype was counted ten times or more. V and J are TRBV7-2 and TRBJ2-7, with a possible D match to TRBD1 (5 bases). The V end was cut by 1 base, the J end by 2 bases, with 6 bases between. There are 13 residues in the CDR3. CDR1 and CDR2 from the germline V gene are SGHTA and FQGNSA. The CDR3 DNA reads TGTGCCAGCAGCTTAGGGACAACCTACGAGCAGTACGTC. It codes for CASSLGTTYEQYV.

V usage is TRBV7-9 and J usage is TRBJ2-2, with D possibly matching TRBD2 (6 bases). CDR1 and CDR2 (germline): SEHNR, FQNEAQ (reference sequence). The CDR3 contains 16 residues. The V end lost 4 bases, the J end lost 0 bases, and 12 bases lay between the germline ends. CDR3 bases: TGTGCCAGCAGCTCGCCGGGACTGCCGAACACCGGGGAGCTGTTTTTT. Encoded protein: CASSSPGLPNTGELFF.

This clonotype was counted only a few times. The chain joins TRBV28 to TRBJ1-6, with D perhaps TRBD1 (5 bases). CDR3 size: 14 residues. The V and J ends lost 6 bases and 6 bases respectively, with 12 bases between them. Looked up from germline, CDR1 is MDHEN and CDR2 is SYDVKM. The DNA for the CDR3 is TGTGCCAGCAGGATAGATGGGGGTAATTCACCCCTCCACTTT. Translating gives CASRIDGGNSPLHF.

This clonotype has a handful of counts. V and J are TRBV7-6 and TRBJ2-5; 11 positions agree with TRBD2. V lost 5 bases and J lost 1; bases outside the gene matches: 12. From germline, CDR1 is SGHVS and CDR2 FNYEAQ. CDR3 size: 18 residues. The CDR3 here is CASSPGSGTSGTQETQYF. CDR3 in DNA: TGTGCCAGCAGCCCAGGGTCTGGGACTAGCGGCACCCAAGAGACCCAGTACTTC.

The chain employs TRBV20-1 and TRBJ2-1, with 12 bases lining up with TRBD2. Germline lookup yields CDR1 DFQATT and CDR2 SNEGSKA (reference sequence). CDR3 length: 14 residues. J lost 5 bases, V lost 6 bases, and 5 bases had no gene match. CDR3 sequence (DNA): TGCAGTGCCAACCTAGCGGGGGGGAACAATGAGCAGTTCTTC. Its translation is CSANLAGGNNEQFF.

The rearrangement uses TRBV6-5 and TRBJ2-5, with 9 bases fitting TRBD2. CDR3 length: 14 residues. V dropped 5 bases and J dropped 5; count of bases not matched to a gene: 6. Germline CDR1 is MNHEY and CDR2 is SVGAGI. In nucleotides, the CDR3 is TGTGCCAGCAGTCCCGGGACTAGCTCCGAGACCCAGTACTTC. Translated: CASSPGTSSETQYF.

This clonotype occurred a few times. The rearrangement uses TRBV7-2 and TRBJ2-3, with D unclear. The ends were cut back, 4 bases at V and 5 bases at J, with 10 bases in the middle. In germline, CDR1 is SGHTA, CDR2 FQGNSA. This CDR3 is built from 13 residues. In DNA, the CDR3 is TGTGCCAGCAGCTCCTCTCGGCAAGATACGCAGTATTTT. Its protein is CASSSSRQDTQYF.

The CDR3 spells CASSVVDKTPSGEQYV. As DNA, the CDR3 is TGTGCCAGCAGCGTAGTGGACAAAACCCCCTCGGGGGAGCAGTACGTC. The chain recombines TRBV9 with TRBJ2-7, with D perhaps assigned TRBD1 or TRBD2 (5 bases each). V was shortened by 0 bases and J by 7 bases, with 20 bases between the two germline ends. Germline CDR1 SGDLS, CDR2 YYNGEE. This CDR3 has 16 amino acids.

This clonotype was counted a few times. The chain links TRBV18 to TRBJ2-3; D may be TRBD1 (5 bases). Germline V gene data show CDR1 as KGHSH and CDR2 as LQKENI. V lost 2 bases to trimming and J lost 4 bases, with 16 bases between them. The CDR3 has 16 residues. CDR3 residues: CASSPRGRASPDTQYF. The CDR3 DNA reads as TGTGCCAGCTCACCAAGAGGCAGGGCTTCCCCAGATACGCAGTATTTT.

The chain uses TRBV20-1 and TRBJ2-5, with 8 bases lining up with TRBD2. The CDR3 covers 15 residues. Germline lookup yields CDR1 DFQATT and CDR2 SNEGSKA (reference sequence). V was clipped by 6 bases and J by 2 bases; unmatched bases: 11. CDR3 amino acids: CSARRAGGVQETQYF. The DNA of the CDR3 is TGCAGTGCCCGAAGGGCGGGGGGAGTGCAAGAGACCCAGTACTTC.

In regard to this clonotype: The junction and the germline gene differ at one end; a read error may be behind it. The chain combines TRBV15 with TRBJ1-1; D not resolved. This CDR3 has 13 amino acids. Germline CDR1 LNHNV, CDR2 YYDKDF (reference sequence). DNA of the CDR3: TGTGCCACCAGCAGGGTGGGGAACCCTGAAGCTTTCTTT. Protein product: CATSRVGNPEAFF. Variable domain in full (rest from reference TRBV15 and TRBJ1-1): DAMVIQNPRYQVTQFGKPVTLSCSQTLNHNVMYWYQQKSSQAPKLLFHYYDKDFNNEADTPDNFQSRRPNTSFCFLDIRSPGLGDTAMYLCATSRVGNPEAFFGQGTRLTVV.

A few counts support this clonotype. CDR3 DNA sequence: TGCAGTGCTTACCCCACAGATACGCAGTATTTT. Protein: CSAYPTDTQYF. V gene TRBV20-1 combines with J gene TRBJ2-3; D remains ambiguous. V dropped 5 bases and J dropped 2 bases, with 5 bases sitting between them. This CDR3 contains 11 residues. Germline V gene data show CDR1 as DFQATT and CDR2 as SNEGSKA (reference sequence).

This clonotype was counted only a few times. This chain joins TRBV6-2 or TRBV6-3 and TRBJ1-2; no clear D. From germline, CDR1 is MNHEY and CDR2 SVGEGT. CDR3 length: 12 residues. V lost 4 bases and J 4 bases, leaving 7 bases between the germline ends. The CDR3 nucleotides read TGTGCCAGCAGTTCGTCAGGCTATGGCTACACCTTC. Translating it yields CASSSSGYGYTF.

This clonotype was seen more than once but under ten times. The chain couples TRBV5-1 to TRBJ1-1; 8 nucleotides line up with TRBD1. Per germline, CDR1 SGHRS and CDR2 YFSETQ. V lost 6 bases and J lost 3; bases outside the gene matches: 4. The CDR3 extends over 13 amino acids. CDR3 nucleotides: TGCGCCAGCAAGGGACAGGTGGACACTGAAGCTTTCTTT. Protein sequence: CASKGQVDTEAFF. Drawing the rest from reference TRBV5-1 and TRBJ1-1, the complete variable domain is KAGVTQTPRYLIKTRGQQVTLSCSPISGHRSVSWYQQTPGQGLQFLFEYFSETQRNKGNFPGRFSGRQFSNSRSEMNVSTLELGDSALYLCASKGQVDTEAFFGQGTRLTVV.

This clonotype has just a few counts. The chain combines TRBV5-4 with TRBJ2-1; perhaps TRBD1 as D (5 bases). V lost 1 base to trimming and J lost 8 bases, with 10 bases between them. CDR1 and CDR2 from the germline V gene are SGHNT and YYREEE (reference sequence). CDR3 length equals 13 residues. In DNA form, the CDR3 reads TGTGCCAGCAGCTTGCATGGGGCATATGAGCAGTTCTTC. Residues: CASSLHGAYEQFF.

This rearrangement joins TRBV5-1 to TRBJ2-5; 10 bases map to TRBD1. The CDR3 runs to 13 residues. The trim removed 4 bases at V and 5 bases at J, leaving 2 bases unmatched. Germline loops: CDR1 SGHRS, CDR2 YFSETQ. CDR3 in amino acids: CASSPGQGETQYF. CDR3 in DNA: TGCGCCAGCAGCCCGGGACAGGGGGAGACCCAGTACTTC.

This clonotype has only a few counts. The chain couples TRBV7-9 to TRBJ2-3; no definite D call. CDR1 and CDR2 (germline): SEHNR, FQNEAQ (reference sequence). This CDR3 is built from 12 residues. The V end was cut by 3 bases, the J end by 4 bases, with 5 bases between. CDR3 protein: CASSFSADTQYF. CDR3 sequence (DNA): TGTGCCAGCAGCTTTTCCGCAGATACGCAGTATTTT.

This clonotype was seen a few times. The gene calls are TRBV7-6 and TRBJ1-1, with TRBD1 matching over 11 bases. CDR1 is SGHVS, CDR2 FNYEAQ, per germline. The trim removed 5 bases at V and 1 base at J, leaving 9 bases unmatched. The CDR3 length is 17 residues. The CDR3 bases are TGTGCCAGCAGCCCCCGGGACAGGGGGACGGGGAACACTGAAGCTTTCTTT. Its translation: CASSPRDRGTGNTEAFF.

This clonotype was counted between two and nine times. The chain employs TRBV12-3 or TRBV12-4 and TRBJ1-5; 7 bases fit TRBD1. The CDR3 spans 15 residues. After removal of 3 bases from V and 6 bases from J, the junction contained 8 bases not matched to a gene. CDR3 coding DNA: TGTGCCAGCAGTTTCGGGCAGGGGGATAGTCAGCCCCAGCATTTT. Protein: CASSFGQGDSQPQHF.

This clonotype was seen a handful of times. The chain carries TRBV6-1 and TRBJ1-4; D gene ambiguous. The germline CDR1 and CDR2 sequences are MNHNS and SASEGT. The ends were cut back, 6 bases at V and 7 bases at J, with 15 bases in the middle. The CDR3 has 14 residues. Here the CDR3 reads CASRDIGMSEKLFF. The DNA of the CDR3 is TGTGCCAGCAGGGATATTGGAATGAGTGAAAAACTGTTTTTT.